This TCR beta chain was sequenced during a study of blood T cell repertoires in COVID-19. About the study: Specimens from acute and convalescent COVID-19 originated in the United States, Italy and Spain.

This clone was recorded a few times. The CDR3 is 15 amino acids. The V gene's germline CDR1 is SEHNR and CDR2 FQNEAQ (reference sequence). V lost 6 bases to trimming and J lost 7 bases; unmatched junction nucleotides: 11. Recruitment covered 25 or so US areas and drew participants whose ages spanned roughly 18 to 95 years. The study assigned cohorts using participant-reported clinical history. As handled by the study authors: Reference gene primer amplification yielded estimated nucleated cell counts. Data came from immunoSEQ multiplex PCR; TCRdb stores just in-frame clones and leaves some out. V and J calls and clone size follow that table, whereas D and trimming were derived from the DNA. The data contain roughly 200,000 clones, approximately 92% of them singletons.

This receptor was taken from a woman aged 35 to 49 with acute COVID-19. The rearrangement joins TRBV7-9 to TRBJ1-2; 10 bases agree with TRBD1. The specimen was PBMCs or T cells enriched from blood (not recorded which). CDR3 nucleotides: TGTGCCAGCAGGGCCGGGACAGGGGTTATGGGTGGCTACACCTTC. This codes for CASRAGTGVMGGYTF.